Shown below are 17 T cell receptor beta chains from a single sample sequenced in a study of technical replicates of blood from several donors. Method: immunoSEQ multiplex PCR; TCRdb's copy keeps in-frame clones and lacks some. The profile shows 14,000 or so clones, around 86% of them singletons. The sample taken for sequencing was PBMCs. The receptors originated from a human donor in good health.

V and J are TRBV27 and TRBJ1-1; D is unclear. V was pared by 6 bases and J by 0 bases, with 17 bases between. Germline V CDR1 and CDR2: MNHEY, SMNVEV (reference sequence). The CDR3 consists of 16 residues. The CDR3 DNA reads as TGTGCCAGCAGCTCTTCCTTCGGACTGCTGAACACTGAAGCTTTCTTT. Protein: CASSSSFGLLNTEAFF.

This clone was found once. This sequence joins TRBV9 and TRBJ2-1; possible D gene TRBD2, 5 bases. The germline gives CDR1 SGDLS, CDR2 YYNGEE. V dropped 0 bases and J dropped 7 bases, with 17 bases sitting between them. There are 16 residues in the CDR3. CDR3 sequence (DNA): TGTGCCAGCAGCGTAGGTCCCAGAACTAGTAAGAATGAGCAGTTCTTC. Its translation: CASSVGPRTSKNEQFF.

V and J are TRBV12-5 and TRBJ2-1, with TRBD2 identical over 9 bases. The germline V gene has CDR1 LGHNT and CDR2 FRNRAP. V lost 2 bases to trimming and J lost 10 bases; unmatched junction nucleotides: 6. This CDR3 spans 14 amino acids. The CDR3 spells CASGLRLAGWEQFF. In DNA, the CDR3 is TGTGCTAGTGGTTTGAGGCTAGCGGGATGGGAGCAGTTCTTC.

This clone was detected a few times. The J gene is TRBJ2-7, the V gene TRBV14; the match to TRBD2 covers 11 bases. The CDR3 runs to 14 residues. The germline V gene has CDR1 SGHDN and CDR2 FVKESK. V gave up 1 base and J gave up 4 bases; unmatched junction bases: 0. Here the CDR3 DNA reads TGTGCCAGCAGCCAAGTAGCGGGAGGGTACGAGCAGTACTTC. This translates into CASSQVAGGYEQYF.

In its sample, this clone was seen a few times. V gene TRBV7-2 combines with J gene TRBJ1-4; 11 bases agree with TRBD1. V gave up 4 bases and J gave up 6 bases; unmatched junction bases: 10. This CDR3 contains 17 residues. Germline loops: CDR1 SGHTA, CDR2 FQGNSA. The CDR3 loop is CASSSVGTGGLDEKLFF. The DNA for the CDR3 is TGTGCCAGCAGCTCAGTCGGGACAGGGGGATTGGATGAAAAACTGTTTTTT. The entire variable domain, with the rest obtained from reference TRBV7-2 and TRBJ1-4, is as follows: GAGVSQSPSNKVTEKGKDVELRCDPISGHTALYWYRQSLGQGLEFLIYFQGNSAPDKSGLPSDRFSAERTGGSVSTLTIQRTQQEDSAVYLCASSSVGTGGLDEKLFFGSGTQLSVL.

The CDR3 is CASSGGLAGAGRRETQYF. The CDR3 DNA sequence: TGTGCCAGCAGCGGGGGCCTAGCGGGAGCAGGGAGAAGGGAGACCCAGTACTTC. V is TRBV7-9 and J is TRBJ2-5; 10 bases fit TRBD2. Germline CDR1 reads SEHNR; CDR2 reads FQNEAQ (reference sequence). The V and J ends lost 5 bases and 5 bases, in that order; junction bases with no gene match: 17. CDR3 length: 18 amino acids.

This chain joins TRBV7-6 and TRBJ1-5; tentative D call: TRBD1 (5 bases). V was trimmed by 3 bases and J by 3 bases, leaving 9 bases between them. The CDR3 covers 14 residues. Germline lookup yields CDR1 SGHVS and CDR2 FNYEAQ. CDR3 region: CASSLPGPNQPQHF. CDR3 DNA: TGTGCCAGCAGCTTGCCAGGGCCCAATCAGCCCCAGCATTTT.

The rearrangement links TRBV2 to TRBJ2-7; D might be TRBD2 (7 bases). This CDR3 comprises 15 residues. Deletions cut 1 base from V and 3 bases from J, with 13 bases between. Germline CDR1 and CDR2: SNHLY and FYNNEI. The DNA of the CDR3 is TGTGCCAGCAGTGAAGGCGGGGGCGGGCGCTACGAGCAGTACTTC. Its protein product is CASSEGGGGRYEQYF.

This clone occurred once. The chain employs TRBV7-9 and TRBJ2-1; D is perhaps TRBD2 (6 bases). The CDR3 contains 15 residues. Germline loops: CDR1 SEHNR, CDR2 FQNEAQ (reference sequence). V lost 3 bases and J lost 6, with 15 bases in between. The CDR3 bases are TGTGCCAGCAGCTTTGAACGGGAGATTAGCAATGAGCAGTTCTTC. This translates into CASSFEREISNEQFF. The full variable domain, with the rest looked up from reference TRBV7-9 and TRBJ2-1, is DTGVSQNPRHKITKRGQNVTFRCDPISEHNRLYWYRQTLGQGPEFLTYFQNEAQLEKSRLLSDRFSAERPKGSFSTLEIQRTEQGDSAMYLCASSFEREISNEQFFGPGTRLTVL.

The rearrangement uses TRBV6-1 and TRBJ2-3, with D tentatively TRBD2 (5 bases). V was trimmed by 7 bases and J by 0 bases, leaving 11 bases between them. The V gene's germline CDR1 is MNHNS and CDR2 SASEGT. The CDR3 has 14 amino acids. CDR3 sequence: CASTSGLSTDTQYF. The CDR3 nucleotides read TGTGCCAGCACCAGCGGACTTAGCACAGATACGCAGTATTTT.

V is TRBV10-1 and J is TRBJ1-5; TRBD1 is a possible D gene (5 bases). This CDR3 is 12 amino acids long. V was cut by 3 bases and J by 9 bases, with 9 bases left in between. CDR1 is WNHNN and CDR2 is SYGVQD in the germline V gene (reference sequence). The CDR3 region has the DNA TGCGCCAGCAGTGAACCGGGGGGGCCCCAGCATTTT. Its protein product is CASSEPGGPQHF.

The V call is TRBV5-1, the J call TRBJ1-1; 7 positions match TRBD1. Trimming took 0 bases from V and 5 from J; bases not matched to a gene: 4. The germline V gene encodes CDR1 SGHRS and CDR2 YFSETQ. The length of the CDR3 is 14 residues. The CDR3 DNA sequence: TGCGCCAGCAGCTTGGGACAGGGACGGACTGAAGCTTTCTTT. Translated, it gives CASSLGQGRTEAFF. The full variable domain, in which reference TRBV5-1 and TRBJ1-1 provide the parts outside the CDR3, is KAGVTQTPRYLIKTRGQQVTLSCSPISGHRSVSWYQQTPGQGLQFLFEYFSETQRNKGNFPGRFSGRQFSNSRSEMNVSTLELGDSALYLCASSLGQGRTEAFFGQGTRLTVV.

J is TRBJ2-5 and V is TRBV18; possibly TRBD1 for D (6 bases). The V and J ends lost 3 bases and 1 base respectively, with 12 bases between them. The CDR3 covers 15 residues. The germline CDR1 and CDR2 sequences are KGHSH and LQKENI. The CDR3 DNA follows: TGTGCCAGCTCACCGTATGGGGACATCCAAGAGACCCAGTACTTC. The encoded protein is CASSPYGDIQETQYF.

The J gene is TRBJ2-1, the V gene TRBV16, with D possibly being TRBD2 (6 bases). The CDR3 covers 14 residues. CDR1 is KGHSY and CDR2 is FQNENV in the germline V gene. Trimming removed 6 bases at V and 6 bases at J, with 15 bases between. CDR3 DNA: TGTGCCAGCAGTAGGTGGGAGGAGGTCAATGAGCAGTTCTTC. Its translation: CASSRWEEVNEQFF.

This chain links TRBV2 with TRBJ2-1; TRBD1 might be the D (6 bases). CDR1 is SNHLY and CDR2 is FYNNEI in the germline V gene. V shed 4 bases and J shed 12 bases, with 13 bases lying between them. CDR3 size: 12 residues. Written as DNA, the CDR3 is TGTGCCAGCAGTGCAGGGGCGGTGGGGCAGTTCTTC. Encoded protein: CASSAGAVGQFF.

The genes are TRBV19 and TRBJ1-4; D may be TRBD1 (5 bases). This CDR3 comprises 14 residues. Germline CDR1 reads LNHDA; CDR2 reads SQIVND (reference sequence). Between the trimmed V and J ends, which lost 10 bases and 6 bases, there was a span of 18 bases. The CDR3 DNA is TGTGCCACCTGGGCGTCCGGAGGGGATGAAAAACTGTTTTTT. Its protein is CATWASGGDEKLFF.

The chain employs TRBV6-6 and TRBJ1-4; 7 nucleotides align to TRBD1. CDR1 is MNHNY and CDR2 is SVGAGI in the germline V gene (reference sequence). Trimming took 2 bases from V and 6 from J; bases not matched to a gene: 3. The CDR3 has 14 amino acids. Here the CDR3 reads CASSYGQGDEKLFF. The CDR3 nucleotides read TGTGCCAGCAGTTACGGGCAGGGGGATGAAAAACTGTTTTTT.